This is a list of T cell receptor beta chains from one sample in a study of cytomegalovirus exposure and HLA in healthy donors. Profiling relied on immunoSEQ multiplex PCR, and the TCRdb table lists in-frame clones only, not all of them. Here the sample spans 85,000 to 90,000 clones, around four fifths being singletons. Source material: PBMCs. These receptors all stem from a man aged 30-40 years in good health and CMV-seropositive. Each CDR3 is given with its conserved first and last residue. D genes are given only for firm matches. Clone size is not always given. Where it is, it says once, few, many or a class for expanded clones.

j_call,clone_size,d_call,v_call,cdr3_length,cdr3_nt,cdr3_aa
TRBJ2-1,NA,TRBD2,TRBV9,15,TGTGCCAGCAGCGGCATGGGGCGGGGGGACAATGAGCAGTTCTTC,CASSGMGRGDNEQFF
TRBJ2-4,once,NA,TRBV7-2,14,TGTGCCAGCAGCTTTAGTTCCGGGGAAAACATTCAGTACTTC,CASSFSSGENIQYF
TRBJ1-5,NA,NA,TRBV2,15,TGTGCCAGCAGTGAAACGGGGGACCGGGGTCAGCCCCAGCATTTT,CASSETGDRGQPQHF
TRBJ1-1,NA,TRBD1,TRBV10-3,13,TGTGCCATCAGCGCAGGGGGCCCCACTGAAGCTTTCTTT,CAISAGGPTEAFF
TRBJ2-7,NA,TRBD1,TRBV19,12,TGTGCCAGTGGACAGGGAATCTACGAGCAGTACTTC,CASGQGIYEQYF
TRBJ1-1,NA,NA,TRBV9,16,TGTGCCAGCAGCGTAGCTGCAAGGGGCGTTAACACTGAAGCTTTCTTT,CASSVAARGVNTEAFF
TRBJ1-2,NA,NA,TRBV7-3,13,TGTGCCAGCAGCTTAATCAGGGATTCAGGCTACACCTTC,CASSLIRDSGYTF
TRBJ2-7,NA,TRBD2,TRBV5-6,14,TGTGCCAGCAGCCGTAGCGGGGTACTGTACGAGCAGTACTTC,CASSRSGVLYEQYF
TRBJ2-7,NA,NA,TRBV6-6,14,TGTGCCAGCAGTTACTTCGGACAAGCCCACGAGCAGTACTTC,CASSYFGQAHEQYF
TRBJ2-7,NA,NA,TRBV29-1,13,TGCAGCGTTGAGTCGACAGGTTCCTACGAGCAGTACTTC,CSVESTGSYEQYF
TRBJ1-2,NA,NA,TRBV11-2,15,TGTGCCAGCAGCTTAGAGCGGGCGGTCGGGGATGGCTACACCTTC,CASSLERAVGDGYTF
TRBJ1-5,NA,NA,TRBV18,15,TGTGCCAGCTCACCAACCCAGGGTGGCAATCAGCCCCAGCATTTT,CASSPTQGGNQPQHF
TRBJ1-1,few,NA,TRBV6-6,14,TGTGCCAGCAGTTACGTCAGGGAGAACACTGAAGCTTTCTTT,CASSYVRENTEAFF
TRBJ2-5,NA,NA,TRBV30,11,TGTGCCTGGGAAGCGGGTGAGACCCAGTACTTC,CAWEAGETQYF
TRBJ2-4,NA,NA,TRBV7-3,15,TGTGCCAGCAGCTTACAGGGGCTAGCCAAAAACATTCAGTACTTC,CASSLQGLAKNIQYF
TRBJ1-6,NA,NA,TRBV30,13,TGTGCCTGGGCAAAGGGGGATGCTTCACCCCTCCACTTT,CAWAKGDASPLHF